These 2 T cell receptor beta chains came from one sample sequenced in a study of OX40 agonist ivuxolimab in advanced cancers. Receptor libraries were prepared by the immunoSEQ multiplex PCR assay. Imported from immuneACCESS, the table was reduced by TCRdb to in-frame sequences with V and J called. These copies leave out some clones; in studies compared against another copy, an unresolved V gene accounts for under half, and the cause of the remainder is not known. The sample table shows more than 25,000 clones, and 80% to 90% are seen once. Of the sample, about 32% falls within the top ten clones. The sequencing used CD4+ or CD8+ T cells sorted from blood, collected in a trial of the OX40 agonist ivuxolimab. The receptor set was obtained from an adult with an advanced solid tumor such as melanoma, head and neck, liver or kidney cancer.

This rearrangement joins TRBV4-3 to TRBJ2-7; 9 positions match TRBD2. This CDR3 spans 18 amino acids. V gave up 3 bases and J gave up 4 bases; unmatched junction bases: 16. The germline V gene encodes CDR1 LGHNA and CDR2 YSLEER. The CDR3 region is CASSQTSDRLAVSYEQYF. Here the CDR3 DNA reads TGCGCCAGCAGCCAGACATCTGATAGACTAGCGGTTTCATACGAGCAGTACTTC.

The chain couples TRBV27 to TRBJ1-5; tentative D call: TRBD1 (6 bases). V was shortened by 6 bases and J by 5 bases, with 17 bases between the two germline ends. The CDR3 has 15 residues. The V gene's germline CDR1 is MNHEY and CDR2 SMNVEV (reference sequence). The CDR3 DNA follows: TGTGCCAGCAGACTCCGACGGGGGGCCGATCAGCCCCAGCATTTT. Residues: CASRLRRGADQPQHF.